This T cell receptor beta chain is drawn from a study of post-analysis software for immune sequencing data. For the study at large: Relapsing-remitting, secondary progressive and progressive-relapsing courses of multiple sclerosis were included. Regarding the study as a whole: TRBV5-6, TRBV5-1 and TRBV20-1 were among four or five TRBV segments more frequent in patients than controls. Versus controls, multiple sclerosis patients showed significantly lower diversity (normalized Chao1).

Unique molecular identifiers tagged the TCR beta cDNA libraries. MiXCR, run by TCRdb on the PCR reads, gives a single entry per CDR3 protein. The table lists fewer than 900,000 distinct CDR3 sequences, roughly 46% of them singletons. Germline CDR1 reads SGHTA; CDR2 reads FQGTGA. The length of the CDR3 is 14 residues. Trimming removed 1 base from V and 4 bases from J, with 8 bases in between. Concerning this clonotype: Its specificity is unknown.

The sequenced sample consisted of blood. This clonotype originated in a girl aged 5 to 17 with multiple sclerosis. The rearrangement uses TRBV7-3 and TRBJ2-1; no clear D gene. CDR3 loop: CASSLMPTYNEQFF. The CDR3 DNA follows: TGTGCCAGCAGCTTAATGCCTACTTACAATGAGCAGTTCTTC.